This TCR beta chain is drawn from a study of shared clonotypes between healthy human individuals (dated by TCRdb to 2018 to 2020). The study in broad terms: The cohort comprised two women and a few men aged 18 to 49 years. For each donor, CD4 naive and CD4 memory were each given three plates, CD8 naive was given two plates, and CD8 memory was given one plate. The study deeply sequenced blood TCR repertoires of about 5 healthy adults to estimate repertoire size and the extent of clonotype sharing between individuals. Different laboratories and diverse techniques were used to prepare libraries and sequence TCR repertoires, to increase sequencing depth and limit assay-specific biases. Leukapheresis yielded between about 0.9 and 8.9 billion PBMCs per donor. Overall study outcomes, separate from this receptor: Larger estimated clonotype richness was generally found for naive subsets than for memory subsets. Because the study included only a small number of donors, the genetic and exposure-history diversity represented was limited. Based on pairwise subsampling, the degree of clonotype sharing among donors was expected to be affected by sequencing depth. Sampling was restricted to blood, and TCR repertoires in tissues likely differ from the TCR repertoires found in blood. Clonotypes shared by all four sorted-subset donors showed higher generation probabilities than non-shared clonotypes. Sharing across a few donors was observed for around 5% of naive CD4, 3% to 3.5% of naive CD8, 2% to 2.5% of memory CD4, and roughly 0.4% of memory CD8 clonotypes. Incomplete sequencing was indicated by rarefaction of sorted-subset datasets, despite the large sequencing depth.

There are 15 amino acids in the CDR3, from cysteine to phenylalanine inclusive. Only the CDR3 DNA stays, 45 bases, in frame from base 1. V is reduced by 5 bases and J by 1 base, leaving a spacing of 15 bases between them. CDR1 and CDR2 were assigned from the germline V gene as SGHAT and FQNNGV. For this clone: Its antigen target is currently unknown. Base qualities are not recorded, but no much larger clone differs from it by a single base.

The donors were healthy, HIV-negative adults with no recently reported acute infections or vaccinations. Only Caucasian adults living in Nashville, Tennessee, USA were represented among the donors. CD4+ T cells were enriched through magnetic negative selection, after which naive cells were positively selected on CD45RA and the remaining negative fraction served as the memory subset. Blood was collected by leukapheresis, and PBMCs were isolated by Ficoll-Histopaque density gradient centrifugation and then cryopreserved in liquid nitrogen vapor phase. Analytical flow cytometry was used to check the purity and quantity of every magnetically sorted T cell population. From each sorted fraction, genomic DNA was isolated and quantified by UV absorbance on a Nanodrop 2000c. TCR CDR3 regions were amplified from genomic DNA by multiplex PCR using the deep immunoSEQ assay. For each cell subset, the extracted genomic DNA was distributed evenly across all wells of several immunoSEQ 96-well plates, and each plate served as one replicate. Each replicate PCR for sorted subsets received about 200 ng genomic DNA, equal to 30,000 or so T cell genomes. Purified libraries were quantified with a Qubit 3.0 fluorometer, sized on a Bioanalyzer 2100, and re-quantified with the KAPA Library Quantification kit. Each immunoSEQ 96-well plate was sequenced on its own single-read 150-cycle Illumina NextSeq 550 flow cell. Turning to the authors' computational methods: Because the immunoSEQ output held only junctional sequences and lacked quality scores, the filtering could not match the filtering applied to full-length reads. To assign V/J genes and CDR3, sequences were annotated against IMGT germline references using PyIR, a Python wrapper for IgBLAST v1.9. Reads were removed for weak V/J assignments (E-value above 1e-6), missing CDR3, stop codons, out-of-frame junctions, or ambiguous translated residues. V3J clonotypes were defined as sequences sharing the same inferred V gene, J gene, and CDR3 amino acid sequence. Percentage overlap between repertoires was calculated by dividing the number of shared unique clonotypes by the size of the smaller repertoire. Three approaches were used to assess repertoire richness: RTK rarefaction, the Chao1 estimator, and Recon v2.1 estimates of unobserved clonotypes. OLGA was used to compute generation probabilities for all TCRbeta clonotypes that the gDNA method yielded from several donors. TCRdb holds this immuneACCESS table with in-frame rearrangements only. Some clones are missing; in checked studies, unresolved V genes explain under half, and the rest has no known cause. V and J calls plus clone size are reproduced from that table; the DNA served to infer D and trimming. For this sample there are 2 million to 2.5 million clones; 95% appear just once. The ten largest clones represent roughly 0.13% of the sample.

The chain uses TRBV11-2 and TRBJ2-7; the D region may be TRBD1 or TRBD2, each matching 7 bases equally. The sequence came from a man between 18 and 29 years old in good health. Sample: naive CD4+ T cells sorted from blood. The meaning of the sample's cell subset or site label: CD45RA+ positively selected. The DNA sequence is as follows: TGTGCCAGCAGCCAGGGGGGGCAGTGGTCCTACGAGCAGTACTTC. This gives the protein CASSQGGQWSYEQYF.